The 12 T cell receptor beta chains listed next were all sequenced from one sample in a study of neurological immune-mediated disorders. Time point noted: technical triplicate 2. TCRdb re-derived calls from the 5' RACE reads in MiXCR, one entry per CDR3 protein. The sample records about 59,000 distinct CDR3 sequences, 24% being singletons. The source material was PBMCs. Receptors were obtained from a man in his sixties with HTLV-1-associated myelopathy (HAM/TSP).

This clonotype was recorded many times. This chain links TRBV5-1 with TRBJ2-7, with D unresolved. The V gene lost 0 bases and the J gene lost 0 bases, with 10 bases spanning the gap. CDR1 is SGHRS and CDR2 is YFSETQ in the germline V gene. This CDR3 region has 15 residues. In nucleotides, the CDR3 is TGCGCCAGCAGCTTGGATCCAGGCCACTCCTACGAGCAGTACTTC. It translates to CASSLDPGHSYEQYF.

In this sample, this clonotype turned up many times. The rearrangement links TRBV20-1 to TRBJ2-3; 7 nucleotides line up with TRBD2. V trimming: 8 bases; J trimming: 6 bases; junction bases outside the gene matches: 8. The length of the CDR3 is 12 residues. The germline gives CDR1 DFQATT, CDR2 SNEGSKA (reference sequence). CDR3 sequence reads: CSWDYLSDTQYF. Written as DNA, the CDR3 is TGCAGTTGGGACTACTTGTCGGATACGCAGTATTTT.

This clonotype was picked up many times. At one of its ends the junction is not consistent with the germline gene, which may arise from a read error. This chain links TRBV2 with TRBJ2-7; 8 nucleotides agree with TRBD1. Germline assignment: CDR1 SNHLY and CDR2 FYNNEI. The CDR3 runs to 14 residues. The DNA for the CDR3 is TGTGCCAGCCGTGAACAGGGGGTTCCCTACGAGCAGTACTTC. Translated, it gives CASREQGVPYEQYF.

This clonotype appeared many times. The chain uses TRBV27 and TRBJ1-1, with TRBD1 matching 7 bases. With V trimmed by 7 bases and J by 2 bases, 4 bases remained unmatched. Germline values: CDR1 MNHEY, CDR2 SMNVEV (reference sequence). This CDR3 region has 13 residues. This CDR3 is CASNDRDNTEAFF. The DNA of the CDR3 is TGTGCCAGCAATGACAGGGACAACACTGAAGCTTTCTTT.

This clonotype was detected only once. The gene calls are TRBV20-1 and TRBJ2-3; TRBD2 matches at 9 bases. Germline V gene sequence: CDR1 DFQATT, CDR2 SNEGSKA (reference sequence). V gave up 6 bases and J gave up 1 base; unmatched junction bases: 2. CDR3 size: 13 residues. Written as DNA, the CDR3 is TGCAGTGCCGAGCGGGAGGGCACAGATACGCAGTATTTT. Translating it yields CSAEREGTDTQYF.

This clonotype appeared a few times. The chain employs TRBV19 and TRBJ1-2; D is unresolved. The V gene's germline CDR1 is LNHDA and CDR2 SQIVND (reference sequence). The length of the CDR3 is 14 residues. V lost 5 bases and J 6 bases, leaving 16 bases between the germline ends. DNA of the CDR3: TGTGCCAGTAGTTCCCAACGTAGGGCGCATGGCTACACCTTC. Translated: CASSSQRRAHGYTF.

This clonotype showed up many times. This chain connects TRBV20-1 to TRBJ2-3; weak D call: TRBD1 (5 bases). The V end was cut by 6 bases, the J end by 3 bases, with 13 bases between. Germline assignment: CDR1 DFQATT and CDR2 SNEGSKA (reference sequence). The CDR3 has 13 residues. DNA of the CDR3: TGCAGTGCCTCGCCCAGGGTAACAGATACGCAGTATTTT. Translation: CSASPRVTDTQYF.

In its sample, this clonotype was seen many times. The chain employs TRBV20-1 and TRBJ2-7; 13 bases fit TRBD2. The germline CDR1 and CDR2 sequences are DFQATT and SNEGSKA (reference sequence). V shed 6 bases and J 4 bases; nucleotides not matched to a gene: 3. CDR3 size: 13 residues. CDR3: CSAPTSGGYEQYF. CDR3 nucleotide sequence: TGCAGTGCACCGACTAGCGGGGGGTACGAGCAGTACTTC.

This sequence joins TRBV19 and TRBJ2-1, with 9 bases lining up with TRBD1. V trimming: 5 bases; J trimming: 2 bases; junction bases outside the gene matches: 7. Germline-derived CDR1 and CDR2 are LNHDA and SQIVND (reference sequence). The CDR3 loop spans 16 amino acids. In DNA form, the CDR3 reads TGTGCCAGTAGTTCTGGGACAGGGTGGACCTACAATGAGCAGTTCTTC. This translates into CASSSGTGWTYNEQFF.

In its sample, this clonotype was seen many times. V usage is TRBV11-3 and J usage is TRBJ2-7; TRBD1 matches at 8 bases. After removal of 4 bases from V and 2 bases from J, the junction contained 7 bases not matched to a gene. The CDR3 loop spans 15 amino acids. Germline V gives CDR1 SGHNT, CDR2 YENEEA. DNA of the CDR3: TGTGCCAGCAGCTACCGGACAGGGAGAACCTACGAGCAGTACTTC. Its translation: CASSYRTGRTYEQYF. Using reference TRBV11-3 and TRBJ2-7 for the parts outside the CDR3, the full variable domain is EAGVVQSPRYKIIEKKQPVAFWCNPISGHNTLYWYLQNLGQGPELLIRYENEEAVDDSQLPKDRFSAERLKGVDSTLKIQPAELGDSAVYLCASSYRTGRTYEQYFGPGTRLTVT.

This clonotype was seen at least ten times. The V call is TRBV7-2, the J call TRBJ2-2; D might be TRBD2 (5 bases). V was pared by 1 base and J by 1 base, with 10 bases between. The germline V gene has CDR1 SGHTA and CDR2 FQGNSA. This CDR3 is built from 16 residues. Written as DNA, the CDR3 is TGTGCCAGCAGCTTAGAGCGGCTACTGAACACCGGGGAGCTGTTTTTT. This gives the protein CASSLERLLNTGELFF.

This clonotype was counted a few times. V gene TRBV4-1 combines with J gene TRBJ2-3, with TRBD2 matching over 9 bases. Germline V gene sequence: CDR1 MGHRA, CDR2 YSYEKL. This CDR3 spans 16 amino acids. V shed 4 bases, J shed 5 bases, and the junction held 10 bases outside the gene matches. CDR3 sequence: CASSPFAGGGGDTQYF. The DNA of the CDR3 is TGCGCCAGCAGCCCTTTCGCGGGAGGGGGAGGAGATACGCAGTATTTT.